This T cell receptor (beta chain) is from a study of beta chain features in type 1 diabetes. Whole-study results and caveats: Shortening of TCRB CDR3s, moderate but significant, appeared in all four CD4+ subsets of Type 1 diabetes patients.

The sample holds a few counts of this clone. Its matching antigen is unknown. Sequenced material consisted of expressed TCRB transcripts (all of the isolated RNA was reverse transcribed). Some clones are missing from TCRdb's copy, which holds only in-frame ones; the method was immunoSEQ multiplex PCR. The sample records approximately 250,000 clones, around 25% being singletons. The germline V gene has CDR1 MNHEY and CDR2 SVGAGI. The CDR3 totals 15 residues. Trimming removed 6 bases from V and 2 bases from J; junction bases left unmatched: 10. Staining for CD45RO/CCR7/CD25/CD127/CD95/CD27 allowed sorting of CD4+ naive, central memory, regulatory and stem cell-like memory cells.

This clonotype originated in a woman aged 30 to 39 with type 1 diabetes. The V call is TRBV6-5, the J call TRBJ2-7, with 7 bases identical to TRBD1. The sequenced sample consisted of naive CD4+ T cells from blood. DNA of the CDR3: TGTGCCAGCAGAAAACACAGGGGCGAGGCCTACGAGCAGTACTTC. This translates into CASRKHRGEAYEQYF.